The 28 T cell receptor beta chains listed next were all sequenced from one sample in a study of blood T cell repertoires in COVID-19. Sequencing used immunoSEQ multiplex PCR; TCRdb keeps in-frame clones, though not all of them. The top ten clones hold 8% to 9.5% of a sample with around 250,000 clones, about 87% of them seen once. Sequencing was done on a sample of peripheral blood. The receptors shown here come from a human donor in a cohort sampled during active COVID-19.

CDR3 amino acids: CASSQDRLRADTQYF. The CDR3 DNA is TGTGCCAGCAGCCAAGATAGGTTGAGGGCAGATACGCAGTATTTT. The V and J genes are TRBV3-1 (or the pseudogene TRBV3-2) and TRBJ2-3, with D maybe TRBD2 (5 bases). Germline assignment: CDR1 LGHDT and CDR2 YNNKEL (reference sequence). V lost 0 bases, J lost 4 bases, and 11 bases lay in between. The CDR3 runs 15 residues.

The chain is built from TRBV12-5 and TRBJ2-1; D not certain. Germline assignment: CDR1 LGHNT and CDR2 FRNRAP. V lost 0 bases and J 9 bases, leaving 18 bases between the germline ends. This CDR3 is built from 16 residues. CDR3 sequence: CASGLVLGPGMGEQFF. In DNA, the CDR3 is TGTGCTAGTGGTTTGGTATTAGGCCCGGGTATGGGTGAGCAGTTCTTC. The full variable domain, rest sourced from reference TRBV12-5 and TRBJ2-1, is DARVTQTPRHKVTEMGQEVTMRCQPILGHNTVFWYRQTMMQGLELLAYFRNRAPLDDSGMPKDRFSAEMPDATLATLKIQPSEPRDSAVYFCASGLVLGPGMGEQFFGPGTRLTVL.

The rearrangement links TRBV2 to TRBJ2-7; TRBD2 matches 10 bases. Germline V gives CDR1 SNHLY, CDR2 FYNNEI. The V gene end was trimmed by 11 bases and the J gene end by 0 bases; junction bases not matched to a gene: 7. This CDR3 has 14 amino acids. The CDR3 sequence: CAGSGLASSYEQYF. The DNA for the CDR3 is TGTGCCGGATCGGGACTAGCGAGCTCCTACGAGCAGTACTTC.

This clone was seen a single time. The genes are TRBV9 and TRBJ2-7; perhaps TRBD2 as D (6 bases). V dropped 4 bases and J dropped 4 bases, with 18 bases sitting between them. This CDR3 comprises 15 residues. Germline loops: CDR1 SGDLS, CDR2 YYNGEE. This CDR3 is CASSTPSGESYEQYF. CDR3 sequence (DNA): TGTGCCAGCAGCACCCCTTCGGGGGAATCTTACGAGCAGTACTTC. Filled out from reference TRBV9 and TRBJ2-7, the complete variable domain reads DSGVTQTPKHLITATGQRVTLRCSPRSGDLSVYWYQQSLDQGLQFLIQYYNGEERAKGNILERFSAQQFPDLHSELNLSSLELGDSALYFCASSTPSGESYEQYFGPGTRLTVT.

The chain carries TRBV27 and TRBJ1-5, with TRBD1 matching over 9 bases. Germline loops: CDR1 MNHEY, CDR2 SMNVEV (reference sequence). V shed 8 bases and J 6 bases; nucleotides not matched to a gene: 11. This CDR3 spans 15 amino acids. CDR3 sequence reads: CASALRTGESQPQHF. The CDR3 coding sequence is TGTGCCAGCGCCCTGAGGACAGGGGAGAGTCAGCCCCAGCATTTT.

The chain recombines TRBV28 with TRBJ1-2; 8 nucleotides align to TRBD1. From germline, CDR1 is MDHEN and CDR2 SYDVKM. V gave up 6 bases and J gave up 5 bases; unmatched junction bases: 5. The CDR3 loop spans 13 amino acids. The CDR3 DNA sequence: TGTGCCAGCAGGGACGGACAGGGTTATGGCTACACCTTC. It encodes CASRDGQGYGYTF.

The chain recombines TRBV6-1 with TRBJ2-3; TRBD2 is a possible D gene (5 bases). The V end was cut by 5 bases, the J end by 3 bases, with 12 bases between. The germline V gene encodes CDR1 MNHNS and CDR2 SASEGT. The CDR3 contains 14 residues. CDR3 in amino acids: CASSPLRRTDTQYF. The CDR3 bases are TGTGCCAGCAGTCCCCTCCGGAGGACAGATACGCAGTATTTT.

V and J are TRBV7-2 and TRBJ2-1; D is perhaps TRBD1 (5 bases). The germline V gene encodes CDR1 SGHTA and CDR2 FQGNSA. Trimming took 3 bases from V and 8 from J, leaving 14 bases between them. CDR3 size: 14 residues. This CDR3 reads CASSFLGPFDEQFF. The CDR3 nucleotides are TGTGCCAGCAGCTTCCTGGGGCCCTTTGATGAGCAGTTCTTC.

CDR3 bases: TGTGCCAGCAGCCCCGGGACTAGCGGGGGGTCGGGAGAGACCCAGTACTTC. Its translation: CASSPGTSGGSGETQYF. V usage is TRBV7-9 and J usage is TRBJ2-5; 15 nucleotides match TRBD2. The CDR3 consists of 17 residues. Germline values: CDR1 SEHNR, CDR2 FQNEAQ (reference sequence). The junction had 8 bases not matched to a gene; V was cut back by 5 bases and J by 4 bases.

The chain uses TRBV7-2 and TRBJ2-3, with D tentatively TRBD2 (7 bases). The germline V and J ends were trimmed by 1 base and 4 bases, with 12 bases remaining between them. The germline V gene has CDR1 SGHTA and CDR2 FQGNSA. The length of the CDR3 is 15 residues. The DNA for the CDR3 is TGTGCCAGCAGCTTAGGAAGGGGGGGGGCAGATACGCAGTATTTT. Protein product: CASSLGRGGADTQYF. Using reference TRBV7-2 and TRBJ2-3 for the parts outside the CDR3, the full variable domain is GAGVSQSPSNKVTEKGKDVELRCDPISGHTALYWYRQSLGQGLEFLIYFQGNSAPDKSGLPSDRFSAERTGGSVSTLTIQRTQQEDSAVYLCASSLGRGGADTQYFGPGTRLTVL.

The genes are TRBV5-3 and TRBJ2-5, with 7 bases identical to TRBD2. TRBV5-3 is an ORF, with its function uncertain. The CDR3 is made up of 17 amino acids. Germline trimming cut 5 bases from V and 3 bases from J; bases unmatched to any gene: 16. The CDR3 sequence is CARSLKRDGTDKETQYF. The CDR3 DNA reads TGTGCCAGAAGTCTCAAGCGGGACGGAACGGATAAAGAGACCCAGTACTTC.

The chain links TRBV7-9 to TRBJ1-5, with a possible D match to TRBD1 (5 bases). Per germline, CDR1 SEHNR and CDR2 FQNEAQ (reference sequence). V was shortened by 0 bases and J by 7 bases, with 10 bases between the two germline ends. This CDR3 is 14 amino acids long. The CDR3, as DNA: TGTGCCAGCAGCTTAGCGGGGGGAGGGCAGCCCCAGCATTTT. Translated, it gives CASSLAGGGQPQHF.

This clone was seen just once. The gene calls are TRBV19 and TRBJ2-1, with TRBD2 matching over 7 bases. This CDR3 has 15 amino acids. Looked up from germline, CDR1 is LNHDA and CDR2 is SQIVND (reference sequence). Trimming cost V 5 bases and J 6 bases; bases outside gene matches: 10. Here the CDR3 DNA reads TGTGCCAGTAGTCCCCAGGCGGGGGTGGGCAATGAGCAGTTCTTC. Its protein is CASSPQAGVGNEQFF.

The chain joins TRBV4-3 to TRBJ2-2; 7 bases are shared with TRBD1. This CDR3 comprises 14 residues. Losses at the gene ends were 4 bases for V and 8 bases for J; bases not matched to a gene: 7. Germline lookup yields CDR1 LGHNA and CDR2 YSLEER. The CDR3 loop reads CASSRHRGTGELFF. The CDR3, as DNA: TGCGCCAGCAGCCGGCACAGGGGAACTGGGGAGCTGTTTTTT.

V and J are TRBV5-1 and TRBJ1-5, with TRBD1 matching 7 bases. The V and J ends lost 4 bases and 5 bases, in that order; junction bases with no gene match: 9. The CDR3 loop spans 15 amino acids. Germline CDR1 reads SGHRS; CDR2 reads YFSETQ. The CDR3 region is CASSKGGTVDQPQHF. CDR3 coding DNA: TGCGCCAGCAGCAAGGGTGGGACAGTAGATCAGCCCCAGCATTTT.

The rearrangement joins TRBV7-2 to TRBJ2-1, with 8 bases matching TRBD2. The V gene's germline CDR1 is SGHTA and CDR2 FQGNSA. Trimming removed 4 bases from V and 7 bases from J; junction bases left unmatched: 9. This CDR3 spans 15 amino acids. CDR3 sequence reads: CASSSQAGAGNEQFF. As DNA, the CDR3 is TGTGCCAGCAGCTCCCAAGCGGGAGCGGGGAATGAGCAGTTCTTC. Filled out from reference TRBV7-2 and TRBJ2-1, the complete variable domain reads GAGVSQSPSNKVTEKGKDVELRCDPISGHTALYWYRQSLGQGLEFLIYFQGNSAPDKSGLPSDRFSAERTGGSVSTLTIQRTQQEDSAVYLCASSSQAGAGNEQFFGPGTRLTVL.

V is TRBV27 and J is TRBJ2-5; D remains unclear. Trimming stripped 3 bases from V and 2 bases from J, with 13 bases between. This CDR3 comprises 15 residues. Germline V gene data show CDR1 as MNHEY and CDR2 as SMNVEV (reference sequence). The CDR3 protein is CASSFWQGAQETQYF. As DNA, the CDR3 is TGTGCCAGCAGTTTTTGGCAAGGAGCACAAGAGACCCAGTACTTC.

This chain joins TRBV27 and TRBJ2-2; 16 nucleotides match TRBD2. This CDR3 has 18 residues. Germline trimming cut 6 bases from V and 0 bases from J; bases unmatched to any gene: 4. The germline CDR1 and CDR2 sequences are MNHEY and SMNVEV (reference sequence). CDR3 amino acids: CASRGLAGGSSNTGELFF. The CDR3 coding sequence is TGTGCCAGCAGGGGACTAGCGGGAGGGAGCTCGAACACCGGGGAGCTGTTTTTT.

V is TRBV9 and J is TRBJ1-1; TRBD1 matches at 7 bases. The CDR3 runs to 15 residues. With V trimmed by 4 bases and J by 4 bases, 10 bases remained unmatched. Germline CDR1 SGDLS, CDR2 YYNGEE. CDR3 residues: CASSPRQGGVTEAFF. CDR3 DNA sequence: TGTGCCAGCAGCCCGCGCCAGGGGGGAGTCACTGAAGCTTTCTTT.

The chain links TRBV19 to TRBJ2-3; 15 bases are shared with TRBD2. This CDR3 is built from 17 residues. The junction had 4 bases not matched to a gene; V was cut back by 4 bases and J by 2 bases. The germline V gene encodes CDR1 LNHDA and CDR2 SQIVND (reference sequence). Written as DNA, the CDR3 is TGTGCCAGTAGTACAGGGACTAGCGGGAGGTTCACAGATACGCAGTATTTT. Translated, it gives CASSTGTSGRFTDTQYF.

The chain recombines TRBV28 with TRBJ1-3; D is uncertain. Trimming took 5 bases from V and 5 from J, leaving 19 bases between them. The germline gives CDR1 MDHEN, CDR2 SYDVKM. CDR3 size: 16 residues. The CDR3 sequence is CASSTLGGRPRNTIYF. Here the CDR3 DNA reads TGTGCCAGCAGTACCCTCGGAGGGCGACCTCGAAACACCATATATTTT. Complete variable domain (other parts from reference TRBV28 and TRBJ1-3): DVKVTQSSRYLVKRTGEKVFLECVQDMDHENMFWYRQDPGLGLRLIYFSYDVKMKEKGDIPEGYSVSREKKERFSLILESASTNQTSMYLCASSTLGGRPRNTIYFGEGSWLTVV.

The chain employs TRBV5-1 and TRBJ2-7, with 7 bases fitting TRBD2. Germline CDR1 and CDR2: SGHRS and YFSETQ. J was trimmed by 2 bases and V by 1 base; bases with no gene match: 3. This CDR3 contains 14 residues. The CDR3 is CASSLREGPYEQYF. The CDR3 DNA sequence: TGCGCCAGCAGCTTGAGGGAGGGGCCCTACGAGCAGTACTTC.

The chain couples TRBV7-9 to TRBJ2-5, with 7 bases fitting TRBD1. V gave up 0 bases and J gave up 5 bases; unmatched junction bases: 15. CDR1 is SEHNR, CDR2 FQNEAQ, per germline (reference sequence). The CDR3 totals 18 residues. DNA of the CDR3: TGTGCCAGCAGCTTAGCGCTAGGGGGCGTTAAACCGGGTGAGACCCAGTACTTC. This codes for CASSLALGGVKPGETQYF.

The gene calls are TRBV6-1 and TRBJ2-7; D is possibly TRBD1 (5 bases). The CDR3 runs 16 residues. In germline, CDR1 is MNHNS, CDR2 SASEGT. V dropped 2 bases and J dropped 0 bases, with 14 bases sitting between them. The CDR3 region is CASSEWFGHSSYEQYF. DNA of the CDR3: TGTGCCAGCAGTGAATGGTTCGGACACTCCTCCTACGAGCAGTACTTC.

The V and J genes are TRBV7-2 and TRBJ2-7; D is undetermined. This CDR3 is 13 amino acids long. V was trimmed by 2 bases and J by 5 bases, leaving 10 bases between them. Germline assignment: CDR1 SGHTA and CDR2 FQGNSA. CDR3 region: CASSLPVINEQYF. The CDR3, as DNA: TGTGCCAGCAGCTTACCGGTAATCAACGAGCAGTACTTC.

The genes are TRBV29-1 and TRBJ2-3; 15 bases line up with TRBD2. V dropped 7 bases and J dropped 0; count of bases not matched to a gene: 5. Per the germline V gene, CDR1 is SQVTM and CDR2 is ANQGSEA. The CDR3 runs 16 residues. DNA of the CDR3: TGCAGCGGGGGACTAGCGGGGGGACGTAGCACAGATACGCAGTATTTT. Residues: CSGGLAGGRSTDTQYF.

V gene TRBV3-1 (or the pseudogene TRBV3-2) combines with J gene TRBJ2-2, with 9 bases matching TRBD1. The CDR3 sequence is 17 residues long. CDR1 and CDR2 from the germline V gene are LGHDT and YNNKEL (reference sequence). J was trimmed by 7 bases and V by 5 bases; bases with no gene match: 14. CDR3 in amino acids: CASSVLYRGRRGGELFF. The CDR3 DNA is TGTGCCAGCAGCGTGTTATACAGGGGGCGAAGGGGCGGGGAGCTGTTTTTT.

The rearrangement links TRBV11-2 to TRBJ2-5; the match to TRBD2 covers 11 bases. Per the germline V gene, CDR1 is SGHAT and CDR2 is FQNNGV. V lost 3 bases and J lost 2; bases outside the gene matches: 5. The CDR3 has 16 amino acids. CDR3: CASSLTSGIPQETQYF. In nucleotides, the CDR3 is TGTGCCAGCAGCTTGACTAGCGGGATACCACAAGAGACCCAGTACTTC.